This is a list of T cell receptor beta chains from one sample in a study of CD8 T cells in ankylosing spondylitis. MiXCR, run by TCRdb on the 5' RACE reads, gives a single entry per CDR3 protein. The table shows approximately 88,000 distinct CDR3 sequences, with about 8.8% occurring only once. The sample comprised blood, either unsorted or a sorted T cell fraction (not recorded which). These receptors were taken from a male donor with ankylosing spondylitis or in good health (not recorded which). Both conserved end residues are part of each CDR3. Fields, in order: J gene, clone size, D gene, V gene, CDR3 DNA, CDR3 protein. D genes are given only for firm matches. Clone sizes are given selectively: once, few, many, or a class where the clone is expanded.

TRBJ2-5 | many | . | TRBV5-6 | TGTGCCAGCAGCTTAGGGGGGCCAGAGACCCAGTACTTC | CASSLGGPETQYF
TRBJ2-5 | many | . | TRBV2 | TGTGCCAGCAGTGGCCCCCAGGGGGGGGAGACCCAGTACTTC | CASSGPQGGETQYF
TRBJ1-2 | many | TRBD1 | TRBV5-1 | TGCGCCAGCAGCGCCGGGACAGCGAACTATGGCTACACCTTC | CASSAGTANYGYTF
TRBJ1-5 | many | . | TRBV28 | TGTGCCAGCGACCCCGGGGGTAATCAGCCCCAGCATTTT | CASDPGGNQPQHF
TRBJ2-1 | many | . | TRBV11-3 | TGTGCCAGCAGCTTAGTTGAGGGGGCCTACAATGAGCAGTTCTTC | CASSLVEGAYNEQFF
TRBJ2-3 | many | . | TRBV11-3 | TGTGCCAGCAGCTCATGGCGCACAGATACGCAGTATTTT | CASSSWRTDTQYF
TRBJ2-6 | . | TRBD1 | TRBV28 | TGTGCCAGCAGTTTAGGGCCAGGGGGAGCTGGGGCCAACGTCCTGACTTTC | CASSLGPGGAGANVLTF
TRBJ2-1 | many | . | TRBV24-1 | TGTGCCACCAGTGATGAGGGGATTTACAATGAGCAGTTCTTC | CATSDEGIYNEQFF
TRBJ2-5 | many | TRBD1 | TRBV20-1 | TGCAGTGCCCGAGACAGGGGGCACCAAGAGACCCAGTACTTC | CSARDRGHQETQYF
TRBJ1-6 | many | . | TRBV27 | TGTGCCAGCAGTTCCAACGACAGAAATTCACCCCTCCACTTT | CASSSNDRNSPLHF
TRBJ2-7 | many | . | TRBV6-1 | TGTGCCAGCAGTGAAGGGCAGCTTTCCTACGAGCAGTACTTC | CASSEGQLSYEQYF
TRBJ2-7 | many | . | TRBV7-2 | TGTGCCAGCAGCTTAGGAGGAGGAAAAACCTACGAGCAGTACTTC | CASSLGGGKTYEQYF
TRBJ2-5 | many | . | TRBV2 | TGTGCCAGCAGTGATGGGGGGTTGGAGACCCAGTACTTC | CASSDGGLETQYF
TRBJ1-4 | few | . | TRBV30 | TGTGCCTGGAGTTTCAGGGGATACGAAAAACTGTTTTTT | CAWSFRGYEKLFF
TRBJ2-3 | many | TRBD2 | TRBV5-1 | TGCGCCAGCAGCTTGGAGGCTAGCGGGGGAGATACGCAGTATTTT | CASSLEASGGDTQYF
TRBJ2-1 | many | TRBD2 | TRBV5-1 | TGCGCCAGCAGCAACCTACTAGCGGGACGAGACAATGAGCAGTTCTTC | CASSNLLAGRDNEQFF
TRBJ2-1 | many | . | TRBV12-3/TRBV12-4 | TGTGCCAGCAGTTTTGACGTCGACATCAATGAGCAGTTCTTC | CASSFDVDINEQFF
TRBJ2-5 | many | . | TRBV20-1 | TGCAGTGCTAGAGATCGTGGGCAGTACCAAGAGACCCAGTACTTC | CSARDRGQYQETQYF
TRBJ1-2 | many | TRBD1 | TRBV5-5 | TGTGCCAGCAGCTCAGCCTACACTACCGGGACAGGGGGCTATGGCTACACCTTC | CASSSAYTTGTGGYGYTF
TRBJ2-7 | . | TRBD1 | TRBV4-2 | TGTGCCAGCAGCCAAGAGGGACAGGGGGGGACCTACGAGCAGTACTTC | CASSQEGQGGTYEQYF
TRBJ1-1 | many | . | TRBV20-1 | TGCAGTGCCGCTACAGGGAGGAACACTGAAGCTTTCTTT | CSAATGRNTEAFF
TRBJ2-7 | few | . | TRBV11-2 | TGTGCCAGCAGCTTAGTCGTCCCAGGGCCCGAGCAGTACTTC | CASSLVVPGPEQYF
TRBJ2-2 | many | TRBD2 | TRBV12-3/TRBV12-4 | TGTGCCAGCAGAGTAGCGGGCGCGAACACCGGGGAGCTGTTTTTT | CASRVAGANTGELFF
TRBJ1-2 | many | . | TRBV3-1 | TGTGCCAGCAGCCAACAGGATAACTATGGCTACACCTTC | CASSQQDNYGYTF
TRBJ1-5 | many | . | TRBV28 | TGTGCCAGCAGTTTATCGGTGAGCAATCAGCCCCAGCATTTT | CASSLSVSNQPQHF
TRBJ1-3 | many | . | TRBV9 | TGTGCCAGCAGCGTACAGGATTATGGAAACACCATATATTTT | CASSVQDYGNTIYF
TRBJ2-7 | many | . | TRBV12-2 | TGTGCAAGTCGCTTAGCGCGCCGGGGGTACTGCTACGAGCAGTACTTC | CASRLARRGYCYEQYF
TRBJ2-5 | many | TRBD2 | TRBV6-5 | TGTGCCAGCAGTTACTCGACTAGCAGAGAGACCCAGTACTTC | CASSYSTSRETQYF
TRBJ2-2 | many | TRBD1 | TRBV12-3/TRBV12-4 | TGTGCCAGCAGTTTAGACCGGACAGGGAAGGCCGGGGAGCTGTTTTTT | CASSLDRTGKAGELFF
TRBJ2-7 | few | . | TRBV7-2 | TGTGCCAGCAGCTCCGACCGACCCCCCTACGAGCAGTACTTC | CASSSDRPPYEQYF
TRBJ2-1 | many | . | TRBV5-5 | TGTGCCAGCAGCGCTCCCCAGGGCGTCTACAATGAGCAGTTCTTC | CASSAPQGVYNEQFF
TRBJ2-1 | many | . | TRBV3-1 | TGTGCCAGCAGCCCCAGTGGGGCCCTCTACAATGAGCAGTTCTTC | CASSPSGALYNEQFF
TRBJ1-1 | many | . | TRBV3-1 | TGTGCCAGCAGCCAACCGGGACGGATGAACACTGAAGCTTTCTTT | CASSQPGRMNTEAFF
TRBJ2-3 | many | . | TRBV5-1 | TGCGCCAGCAGCTTGGATGCTACTTCTAGCACAGATACGCAGTATTTT | CASSLDATSSTDTQYF
TRBJ1-5 | many | TRBD1 | TRBV28 | TGTGCCAGCAATTCAGGGGGAAATCAGCCCCAGCATTTT | CASNSGGNQPQHF
TRBJ1-1 | many | . | TRBV9 | TGTGCCAGCAGCGTAGTAATGAACACTGAAGCTTTCTTT | CASSVVMNTEAFF
TRBJ1-4 | many | . | TRBV10-3 | TGTGCCATCAAGGGTGAGGGTGAACTGTTTTTT | CAIKGEGELFF
TRBJ2-7 | few | . | TRBV5-1 | TGCGCCAGCAGCTTGGAACTGGGAGTCGGCTACGAGCAGTACTTC | CASSLELGVGYEQYF
TRBJ2-1 | many | . | TRBV29-1 | TGCAGCGTTGAACTCGCAAGCTCCTACAATGAGCAGTTCTTC | CSVELASSYNEQFF
TRBJ1-4 | many | . | TRBV28 | TGTGCCAGCAGTTTGGCTAATGAAAAACTGTTTTTT | CASSLANEKLFF
TRBJ2-1 | many | . | TRBV5-1 | TGCGCCAGCACCAACCCCGGGAATGAGCAGTTCTTC | CASTNPGNEQFF